This T cell receptor beta chain was sequenced for a study of cytomegalovirus exposure and HLA in healthy donors. Both 60 Vbeta primers and 13 Jbeta primers went into the PCR. Data came from immunoSEQ multiplex PCR; TCRdb stores just in-frame clones and leaves some out. The sample holds 150,000 to 200,000 clones, 81% seen once. The CDR3 extends over 14 amino acids. V shed 5 bases, J shed 13 bases, and the junction held 14 bases outside the gene matches. CDR1 and CDR2 (germline): MRHNA, SNTAGT. The receptor comes from a man between 18 and 35 years old in good health and CMV-seronegative. The chain is built from TRBV6-4 and TRBJ1-2; 9 bases match TRBD1. Sequencing input: PBMCs. The CDR3 loop is CASSTNRGPADLTF. CDR3 nucleotides: TGTGCCAGCAGTACCAACAGGGGGCCCGCGGATCTCACCTTC.